These 20 T cell receptor beta chains came from one sample sequenced in a study of identical twins. TCRdb redid the calling of the 5' RACE reads with MiXCR, one entry per CDR3 protein. Here the sample spans approximately 590,000 distinct CDR3 sequences, approximately 10% being singletons. These data also featured in a second study, about yellow fever vaccine responses in identical twins.

The specimen was PBMCs. Receptors originate from a woman under 30 in good health.

This clonotype was detected only a few times. This sequence joins TRBV4-1 and TRBJ2-7; 8 nucleotides match TRBD1. V lost 0 bases to trimming and J lost 1 base; unmatched junction nucleotides: 5. Germline V gene data show CDR1 as MGHRA and CDR2 as YSYEKL. This CDR3 is 16 amino acids long. The CDR3 DNA reads as TGCGCCAGCAGCCAAGATGAGAGGGACAGGTCCTACGAGCAGTACTTC. The encoded protein is CASSQDERDRSYEQYF.

The rearrangement joins TRBV6-2 or TRBV6-3 to TRBJ2-2; TRBD2 aligns across 10 bases. The CDR3 has 17 residues. Trimming removed 2 bases from V and 2 bases from J; junction bases left unmatched: 5. Germline V gene data show CDR1 as MNHEY and CDR2 as SVGEGT. As DNA, the CDR3 is TGTGCCAGCAGTTACAGCCTAGCGGGAGTTAACACCGGGGAGCTGTTTTTT. Amino acids: CASSYSLAGVNTGELFF.

The chain couples TRBV19 to TRBJ2-7; no definite D call. Germline assignment: CDR1 LNHDA and CDR2 SQIVND (reference sequence). This CDR3 is 11 amino acids long. V was shortened by 6 bases and J by 6 bases, with 9 bases between the two germline ends. DNA for the CDR3: TGTGCCAGTAGGGAAGGTTCCGAGCAGTACTTC. It yields the protein CASREGSEQYF.

This clonotype was detected a few times. The chain employs TRBV5-1 and TRBJ2-4, with a weak D call TRBD2 (6 bases). Germline-derived CDR1 and CDR2 are SGHRS and YFSETQ. V dropped 4 bases and J dropped 9 bases, with 17 bases sitting between them. This CDR3 has 14 amino acids. CDR3 sequence: CASSPASGRGIQYF. CDR3 bases: TGCGCCAGCAGCCCAGCAAGCGGGCGGGGCATTCAGTACTTC.

This clonotype was seen only a few times. The chain employs TRBV20-1 and TRBJ1-5; perhaps TRBD1 as D (5 bases). Trimming left V 2 bases short and J 2 bases short, with 13 bases between. The CDR3 extends over 15 amino acids. In germline, CDR1 is DFQATT, CDR2 SNEGSKA (reference sequence). Here the CDR3 DNA reads TGCAGTGCTAGACGGGGAGGGGATCGCAATCAGCCCCAGCATTTT. Protein product: CSARRGGDRNQPQHF.

In this sample, this clonotype turned up a few times. The gene calls are TRBV4-2 and TRBJ2-1; 8 positions agree with TRBD2. J gave up 10 bases and V 4 bases, and 15 bases lay outside the gene matches. Germline CDR1 reads LGHNA; CDR2 reads YNFKEQ. The CDR3 loop spans 16 amino acids. The CDR3 is CASSPGTGGQVEEQFF. The CDR3 DNA reads TGTGCCAGCAGCCCTGGGACGGGGGGGCAGGTGGAGGAGCAGTTCTTC.

The CDR3 coding sequence is TGTGCCACCAGCAGAGAGCTAGCGAGTACGCAGTATTTT. It is translated as CATSRELASTQYF. The rearrangement uses TRBV15 and TRBJ2-3; tentative D call: TRBD2 (6 bases). There are 13 residues in the CDR3. Trimming left V 0 bases short and J 8 bases short, with 9 bases between. Germline assignment: CDR1 LNHNV and CDR2 YYDKDF (reference sequence).

This clonotype was detected ten times or more. V is TRBV5-5 and J is TRBJ2-2; 8 nucleotides line up with TRBD1. From germline, CDR1 is SGHKS and CDR2 YYEKEE (reference sequence). V lost 4 bases to trimming and J lost 0 bases; unmatched junction nucleotides: 2. The CDR3 runs to 15 residues. The CDR3 is CASSTGQANTGELFF. CDR3 DNA sequence: TGTGCCAGCAGCACGGGACAGGCGAACACCGGGGAGCTGTTTTTT.

The chain joins TRBV27 to TRBJ2-6, with 8 nucleotides matching TRBD2. The J segment lost 0 bases and the V segment lost 5 bases, leaving 21 bases of the junction unmatched. The CDR3 sequence is 22 residues long. The germline V gene encodes CDR1 MNHEY and CDR2 SMNVEV (reference sequence). The CDR3 sequence: CASSVLGPTATSARSGANVLTF. The DNA of the CDR3 is TGTGCCAGCAGTGTATTAGGCCCCACCGCGACTAGCGCCCGCTCTGGGGCCAACGTCCTGACTTTC. The complete variable domain, with remaining parts taken from reference TRBV27 and TRBJ2-6, reads EAQVTQNPRYLITVTGKKLTVTCSQNMNHEYMSWYRQDPGLGLRQIYYSMNVEVTDKGDVPEGYKVSRKEKRNFPLILESPSPNQTSLYFCASSVLGPTATSARSGANVLTFGAGSRLTVL.

This clonotype occurred a few times. This chain connects TRBV20-1 to TRBJ2-1; D gene ambiguous. CDR3 length: 14 amino acids. The germline V and J ends were trimmed by 5 bases and 0 bases, with 11 bases remaining between them. CDR1 and CDR2 (germline): DFQATT, SNEGSKA (reference sequence). The CDR3 DNA sequence: TGCAGTGCTCCAATGTGGAGCTCCTACAATGAGCAGTTCTTC. It specifies CSAPMWSSYNEQFF.

The CDR3 DNA sequence: TGTGCCAGCAGCTTCGGGGGACGCGGGACCTACGAGCAGTACTTC. Its protein is CASSFGGRGTYEQYF. The rearrangement uses TRBV27 and TRBJ2-7; tentative D call: TRBD2 (6 bases). In germline, CDR1 is MNHEY, CDR2 SMNVEV (reference sequence). Trimming shortened V by 6 bases and J by 2 bases, and 17 bases separated the two germline ends. The CDR3 is made up of 15 amino acids.

There are many counts of this clonotype. The CDR3 nucleotides read TGTGCCAGCAGTGTAGCGGGAGCAGATACGCAGTATTTT. Residues: CASSVAGADTQYF. The chain recombines TRBV6-4 with TRBJ2-3; the match to TRBD2 covers 9 bases. Germline CDR1 is MRHNA and CDR2 is SNTAGT. The length of the CDR3 is 13 residues. With 4 bases clipped from V and 4 bases from J, the junction kept 0 bases outside the gene matches.

This clonotype has only a few counts. J is TRBJ2-1 and V is TRBV7-9; 8 positions match TRBD2. V trimming: 5 bases; J trimming: 4 bases; junction bases outside the gene matches: 13. The CDR3 has 17 residues. Germline V gives CDR1 SEHNR, CDR2 FQNEAQ (reference sequence). The CDR3 DNA sequence: TGTGCCAGCAGCCCCAGCGGGGGCGGGAGAGAGTACAATGAGCAGTTCTTC. It codes for CASSPSGGGREYNEQFF.

This chain links TRBV27 with TRBJ2-3, with 7 bases matching TRBD2. The CDR3 sequence is 14 residues long. Germline values: CDR1 MNHEY, CDR2 SMNVEV (reference sequence). With V trimmed by 5 bases and J by 2 bases, 4 bases remained unmatched. The DNA of the CDR3 is TGTGCCAGCAGTCCCAGCGGGATCACAGATACGCAGTATTTT. The encoded protein is CASSPSGITDTQYF.

This clonotype was detected ten times or more. This chain connects TRBV27 to TRBJ2-1; TRBD2 matches at 12 bases. The CDR3 has 15 amino acids. Germline trimming cut 5 bases from V and 9 bases from J; bases unmatched to any gene: 8. Germline CDR1 reads MNHEY; CDR2 reads SMNVEV (reference sequence). The CDR3 DNA is TGTGCCAGCAGTCCGACTAGCGGGAGTAGCGTTGAGCAGTTCTTC. Amino acid sequence: CASSPTSGSSVEQFF.

The chain combines TRBV7-9 with TRBJ1-2; D not certain. The germline CDR1 and CDR2 sequences are SEHNR and FQNEAQ (reference sequence). V was shortened by 5 bases and J by 3 bases, with 22 bases between the two germline ends. There are 17 residues in the CDR3. The CDR3 coding sequence is TGTGCCAGCAGCCCGGTTGAAAGATTAAAGGGCGACTATGGCTACACCTTC. Amino acid sequence: CASSPVERLKGDYGYTF.

This clonotype has only a few counts. The CDR3 DNA follows: TGTGCCAGCAGCTACCGGGACAGGGGTTCTGGGGCCAACGTCCTGACTTTC. This codes for CASSYRDRGSGANVLTF. The rearrangement uses TRBV9 and TRBJ2-6; 10 bases match TRBD1. The CDR3 totals 17 residues. Per the germline V gene, CDR1 is SGDLS and CDR2 is YYNGEE. V was pared by 4 bases and J by 1 base, with 5 bases of the junction left unmatched.

The table lists this clonotype with many counts. V is TRBV29-1 and J is TRBJ2-4; the D is unclear. Trimming shortened V by 5 bases and J by 4 bases, and 9 bases separated the two germline ends. CDR3 size: 12 residues. Looked up from germline, CDR1 is SQVTM and CDR2 is ANQGSEA. CDR3 sequence: CSVKGQKNIQYF. The CDR3 DNA reads as TGCAGCGTTAAGGGCCAGAAAAACATTCAGTACTTC.

The chain recombines TRBV5-1 with TRBJ2-7, with TRBD1 matching 9 bases. The length of the CDR3 is 14 residues. Unmatched junction bases numbered 14, after V lost 10 bases and J lost 6 bases. Germline-derived CDR1 and CDR2 are SGHRS and YFSETQ. In nucleotides, the CDR3 is TGCGCCGTGCGGCCGGGACAGGGCTTCCCCGAGCAGTACTTC. Amino acid sequence: CAVRPGQGFPEQYF. The entire variable domain, with the rest obtained from reference TRBV5-1 and TRBJ2-7, is as follows: KAGVTQTPRYLIKTRGQQVTLSCSPISGHRSVSWYQQTPGQGLQFLFEYFSETQRNKGNFPGRFSGRQFSNSRSEMNVSTLELGDSALYLCAVRPGQGFPEQYFGPGTRLTVT.

J is TRBJ2-1 and V is TRBV20-1; a weak D match, TRBD2 (5 bases). The CDR3 is made up of 13 amino acids. Germline V gene lookup returns CDR1 DFQATT and CDR2 SNEGSKA (reference sequence). Trimming took 1 base from V and 8 from J, leaving 12 bases between them. The CDR3 here is CSARVGERHEQFF. In nucleotides, the CDR3 is TGCAGTGCTAGAGTTGGGGAGAGGCATGAGCAGTTCTTC.